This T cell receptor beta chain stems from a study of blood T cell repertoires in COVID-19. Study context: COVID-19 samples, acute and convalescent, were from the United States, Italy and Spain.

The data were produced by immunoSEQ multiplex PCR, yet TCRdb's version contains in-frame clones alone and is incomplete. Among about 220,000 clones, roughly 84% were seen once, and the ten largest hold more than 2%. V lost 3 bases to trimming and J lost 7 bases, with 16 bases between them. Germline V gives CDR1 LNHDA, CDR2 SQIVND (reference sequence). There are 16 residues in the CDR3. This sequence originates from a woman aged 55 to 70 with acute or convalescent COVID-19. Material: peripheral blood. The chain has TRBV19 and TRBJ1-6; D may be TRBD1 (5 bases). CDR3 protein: CASSMVQGVGNSPLHF. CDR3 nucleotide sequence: TGTGCCAGTAGTATGGTCCAGGGTGTGGGAAATTCACCCCTCCACTTT.